This passage covers 28 T cell receptor beta chains from one sample sequenced in a study of cytomegalovirus exposure and HLA in healthy donors. Researchers ran the PCR with 60 Vbeta and 13 Jbeta primers. Using immunoSEQ multiplex PCR, the repertoire was profiled, and TCRdb retains in-frame clones only, with some absent. The sample lists about 130,000 clones; 75% to 85% were seen once. Sample: PBMCs. These receptors originate from a man between 25 and 39 years old in good health and CMV-seronegative.

The chain is built from TRBV19 and TRBJ2-1; 8 nucleotides align to TRBD2. The J segment lost 5 bases and the V segment lost 3 bases, leaving 12 bases of the junction unmatched. CDR1 and CDR2 (germline): LNHDA, SQIVND (reference sequence). The CDR3 is made up of 17 amino acids. The DNA for the CDR3 is TGTGCCAGTAGTATCAGCGCCGGGACTAGAACGAACAATGAGCAGTTCTTC. It specifies CASSISAGTRTNNEQFF.

There are a few counts of this clone. J is TRBJ2-7 and V is TRBV4-3; no firm D call. The germline V gene has CDR1 LGHNA and CDR2 YSLEER. V dropped 4 bases and J dropped 0 bases, with 7 bases sitting between them. The CDR3 has 13 residues. The CDR3 DNA follows: TGCGCCAGCAGCCTTGGGCCCTCCTACGAGCAGTACTTC. Protein: CASSLGPSYEQYF.

The genes are TRBV14 and TRBJ2-7; 11 bases agree with TRBD1. The CDR3 runs to 16 residues. V trimming: 5 bases; J trimming: 4 bases; junction bases outside the gene matches: 10. CDR1 and CDR2 (germline): SGHDN, FVKESK. CDR3 loop: CASSTIWTGGSYEQYF. In nucleotides, the CDR3 is TGTGCCAGCAGCACAATATGGACAGGGGGCTCATACGAGCAGTACTTC.

The rearrangement links TRBV13 to TRBJ2-1, with D possibly being TRBD2 (5 bases). The CDR3 totals 17 residues. The germline CDR1 and CDR2 sequences are PRHDT and FYEKMQ (reference sequence). Trimming left V 0 bases short and J 9 bases short, with 21 bases between. This CDR3 reads CASSLGRVSARSGEQFF. The CDR3 nucleotides are TGTGCCAGCAGCTTAGGGAGAGTTAGCGCGAGGAGCGGTGAGCAGTTCTTC.

The gene calls are TRBV5-1 and TRBJ1-1; D is possibly TRBD1 (6 bases). Germline lookup yields CDR1 SGHRS and CDR2 YFSETQ. This CDR3 has 15 amino acids. Trimming left V 4 bases short and J 4 bases short, with 17 bases between. CDR3 coding DNA: TGCGCCAGCAGCCGGGGGGAGGGGGGGGGCACTGAAGCTTTCTTT. Its protein product is CASSRGEGGGTEAFF.

The J gene is TRBJ2-2, the V gene TRBV5-6, with 9 nucleotides matching TRBD2. This CDR3 comprises 17 residues. Germline-derived CDR1 and CDR2 are SGHDT and YYEEEE. V shed 6 bases and J 1 base; nucleotides not matched to a gene: 10. CDR3 coding DNA: TGTGCCAGCATCCTCACGACTAGCGGCAAGAACACCGGGGAGCTGTTTTTT. It specifies CASILTTSGKNTGELFF.

The chain joins TRBV4-1 to TRBJ2-1; 7 bases agree with TRBD2. Germline CDR1 reads MGHRA; CDR2 reads YSYEKL. The V gene end was trimmed by 1 base and the J gene end by 6 bases; junction bases not matched to a gene: 6. The CDR3 contains 15 residues. CDR3 nucleotides: TGCGCCAGCAGCCAAGGGGCGGGAGTCCTCAATGAGCAGTTCTTC. Its protein product is CASSQGAGVLNEQFF.

This chain links TRBV29-1 with TRBJ2-7; TRBD2 agrees at 8 bases. V trimming: 1 base; J trimming: 2 bases; junction bases outside the gene matches: 4. The CDR3 is 14 residues long. Germline CDR1 and CDR2: SQVTM and ANQGSEA. DNA for the CDR3: TGCAGCGTTGAAGTCAGCGGGGGCACCTACGAGCAGTACTTC. Translation gives CSVEVSGGTYEQYF.

This clone was seen a single time. Here the CDR3 reads CASLGLAGTTDTQYF. The DNA for the CDR3 is TGTGCCAGCTTGGGACTAGCGGGGACCACAGATACGCAGTATTTT. This chain joins TRBV18 and TRBJ2-3, with 13 bases aligning to TRBD2. The germline CDR1 and CDR2 sequences are KGHSH and LQKENI. V dropped 7 bases and J dropped 2; count of bases not matched to a gene: 3. CDR3 length equals 15 residues.

This chain uses TRBV15 with TRBJ1-5; D is perhaps TRBD1 (5 bases). CDR1 and CDR2 (germline): LNHNV, YYDKDF (reference sequence). V was cut by 2 bases and J by 4 bases, with 15 bases left in between. The CDR3 loop spans 16 amino acids. As DNA, the CDR3 is TGTGCCACCAGCAGAACCGGGGGGGATCCTAATCAGCCCCAGCATTTT. Protein: CATSRTGGDPNQPQHF.

Worth noting for this clone: The junction does not match germline at one end; this may be a read error. The V and J genes are TRBV28 and TRBJ1-2, with 8 bases identical to TRBD1. This CDR3 has 16 residues. From germline, CDR1 is MDHEN and CDR2 SYDVKM. For the CDR3, the DNA is TGTGCCAGCAGGGGGACAGGCGGTAGGATCTATGTTGGCTACCCCTTC. Amino acid sequence: CASRGTGGRIYVGYPF.

V usage is TRBV19 and J usage is TRBJ2-5; perhaps TRBD2 as D (5 bases). The V end was cut by 3 bases, the J end by 3 bases, with 14 bases between. This CDR3 has 15 residues. Germline V gene lookup returns CDR1 LNHDA and CDR2 SQIVND (reference sequence). The CDR3 sequence: CASSITAVEEETQYF. CDR3 sequence (DNA): TGTGCCAGTAGTATCACAGCCGTGGAGGAAGAGACCCAGTACTTC.

The chain couples TRBV11-3 to TRBJ2-7, with TRBD2 matching 8 bases. This CDR3 has 13 amino acids. CDR1 SGHNT and CDR2 YENEEA come from the germline V gene. J was trimmed by 7 bases and V by 3 bases; bases with no gene match: 5. The CDR3 DNA reads as TGTGCCAGCAGCTTTGGACTAGCACGGGAGCAGTACTTC. It specifies CASSFGLAREQYF.

V is TRBV7-6 and J is TRBJ2-7; 9 nucleotides line up with TRBD2. The CDR3 totals 15 residues. Germline V lookup: CDR1 SGHVS, CDR2 FNYEAQ. V was clipped by 5 bases and J by 4 bases; unmatched bases: 9. The CDR3 DNA reads as TGTGCCAGCAGCCCGCTAGCGGGACTCTTTTACGAGCAGTACTTC. Encoded protein: CASSPLAGLFYEQYF.

The CDR3 sequence: CASSLQLQGQNEKLFF. The CDR3 DNA follows: TGTGCCAGCAGTTTACAACTACAGGGGCAAAATGAAAAACTGTTTTTT. The J gene is TRBJ1-4, the V gene TRBV28; 7 bases line up with TRBD1. V lost 2 bases, J lost 5 bases, and 8 bases stayed unmatched. Germline V gene lookup returns CDR1 MDHEN and CDR2 SYDVKM. This CDR3 has 16 amino acids.

The gene calls are TRBV5-4 and TRBJ2-1; the D is unclear. The CDR3 consists of 11 residues. Germline values: CDR1 SGHNT, CDR2 YYREEE (reference sequence). Trimming stripped 0 bases from V and 11 bases from J, with 6 bases between. The CDR3 DNA reads TGTGCCAGCAGCTTGGAGCAACAGCAGTTCTTC. Residues: CASSLEQQQFF.

Remarks on this clone: Other nucleotide sequences from this sample produce the same CDR3. The J gene is TRBJ2-7, the V gene TRBV6-5; TRBD2 agrees at 7 bases. The CDR3 runs to 13 residues. Germline CDR1 and CDR2: MNHEY and SVGAGI. The V and J ends lost 0 bases and 4 bases, in that order; junction bases with no gene match: 0. CDR3 loop: CASSYSRGYEQYF. The CDR3 DNA reads as TGTGCCAGCAGTTACTCGCGGGGGTACGAGCAGTACTTC.

This chain uses TRBV19 with TRBJ1-4; TRBD1 might be the D (5 bases). The CDR3 contains 15 residues. The ends were cut back, 4 bases at V and 8 bases at J, with 17 bases in the middle. CDR1 is LNHDA, CDR2 SQIVND, per germline (reference sequence). In DNA, the CDR3 is TGTGCCAGTAGTACTGTCCAGGGAGGAAGAGAAAAACTGTTTTTT. It is translated as CASSTVQGGREKLFF.

The chain recombines TRBV21-1 with TRBJ1-2; the D call in the table, TRBD1, was not verified against the DNA. TRBV21-1 is annotated as a pseudogene. The CDR3 extends over 17 amino acids. In nucleotides, the CDR3 is TGTGCCAGCAGCAAGACCCCCGTGGGGCCAAGGCGCTATGGCTACCCCTTC. Translated, it gives CASSKTPVGPRRYGYPF.

This clone was detected once. The chain recombines TRBV19 with TRBJ2-7, with D possibly matching TRBD1 (6 bases). This CDR3 has 14 amino acids. The V end was cut by 7 bases, the J end by 5 bases, with 18 bases between. Germline V gives CDR1 LNHDA, CDR2 SQIVND (reference sequence). The CDR3 region is CASKVRSGADEQYF. The CDR3 DNA follows: TGTGCCAGTAAGGTTCGGTCAGGGGCGGACGAGCAGTACTTC.

The rearrangement links TRBV9 to TRBJ2-1, with TRBD2 identical over 11 bases. CDR1 is SGDLS, CDR2 YYNGEE, per germline. The length of the CDR3 is 16 residues. V lost 2 bases, J lost 6 bases, and 7 bases stayed unmatched. The CDR3 region has the DNA TGTGCCAGCAGCGTGATCGGGACTAGCGGTGCCAATGAGCAGTTCTTC. Amino acid sequence: CASSVIGTSGANEQFF.

This clone was observed once. The rearrangement links TRBV2 to TRBJ2-1; 7 nucleotides match TRBD1. Losses at the gene ends were 5 bases for V and 7 bases for J; bases not matched to a gene: 5. Per the germline V gene, CDR1 is SNHLY and CDR2 is FYNNEI. This CDR3 has 13 amino acids. CDR3 sequence reads: CASSPGQVNEQFF. In DNA form, the CDR3 reads TGTGCCAGCAGTCCTGGACAGGTAAATGAGCAGTTCTTC.

V is TRBV28 and J is TRBJ2-1; 10 bases map to TRBD2. The CDR3 has 16 residues. V lost 1 base to trimming and J lost 5 bases; unmatched junction nucleotides: 5. Germline V gene lookup returns CDR1 MDHEN and CDR2 SYDVKM. The CDR3 region has the DNA TGTGCCAGCAGTTTATCCCCTAGCGGGAGTAACAATGAGCAGTTCTTC. It yields the protein CASSLSPSGSNNEQFF.

V and J are TRBV6-1 and TRBJ2-7; 7 bases align to TRBD1. The CDR3 has 15 amino acids. V dropped 6 bases and J dropped 3; count of bases not matched to a gene: 11. Germline assignment: CDR1 MNHNS and CDR2 SASEGT. CDR3 DNA sequence: TGTGCCAGCAGACCCTGGAGGACAGGAAACTACGAGCAGTACTTC. Amino acid sequence: CASRPWRTGNYEQYF.

The sample holds a few counts of this clone. The chain carries TRBV2 and TRBJ1-1, with D possibly matching TRBD1 (6 bases). Looked up from germline, CDR1 is SNHLY and CDR2 is FYNNEI. The CDR3 covers 13 residues. Trimming took 7 bases from V and 3 from J, leaving 12 bases between them. In DNA form, the CDR3 reads TGTGCCAGCATACCCCGGACAGACACTGAAGCTTTCTTT. Translation gives CASIPRTDTEAFF.

This clone was seen more than once but under ten times. The chain combines TRBV29-1 with TRBJ1-1, with 9 bases aligning to TRBD1. There are 16 residues in the CDR3. Germline V CDR1 and CDR2: SQVTM, ANQGSEA. V lost 7 bases to trimming and J lost 1 base; unmatched junction nucleotides: 13. The CDR3 coding sequence is TGCAGCGAGGTTCGGGGTGGACAGGGGCCGAACACTGAAGCTTTCTTT. It codes for CSEVRGGQGPNTEAFF.

This chain connects TRBV25-1 to TRBJ2-3, with D possibly TRBD1 on 5 matching bases. This CDR3 contains 14 residues. Trimming took off 8 bases at V and 4 bases at J, with 16 bases between the two ends. Germline CDR1 is MGHDK and CDR2 is SYGVNS. CDR3 sequence reads: CASGRQIGPDTQYF. In DNA form, the CDR3 reads TGTGCCAGCGGGCGACAGATTGGACCAGATACGCAGTATTTT. Based on the CDR3 plus reference TRBV25-1 and TRBJ2-3, the full variable domain is EADIYQTPRYLVIGTGKKITLECSQTMGHDKMYWYQQDPGMELHLIHYSYGVNSTEKGDLSSESTVSRIRTEHFPLTLESARPSHTSQYLCASGRQIGPDTQYFGPGTRLTVL.

The chain carries TRBV27 and TRBJ2-7, with 9 nucleotides matching TRBD2. The CDR3 runs to 15 residues. CDR1 is MNHEY, CDR2 SMNVEV, per germline (reference sequence). J gave up 6 bases and V 3 bases, and 9 bases lay outside the gene matches. CDR3 protein: CASSFGLAGSGEQYF. The DNA of the CDR3 is TGTGCCAGCAGTTTCGGCCTAGCGGGATCTGGCGAGCAGTACTTC.